Below, 7 T cell receptor beta chains from the same sample are listed, as sequenced in a study of Graves' ophthalmopathy and Graves' hyperthyroidism. Using RNA transcripts, the TCR beta CDR3 regions were amplified. In the first round, RT-PCR was carried out with HTBI primers, and a multiplex PCR formed the second round. TCRdb recomputed calls from the multiplex PCR reads with MiXCR, one row per CDR3 protein. The table has 150,000 to 200,000 distinct CDR3 sequences, roughly two fifths seen once. Sequencing was carried out using peripheral blood. These receptors were obtained from a man aged 25 to 40 with Graves' ophthalmopathy.

This clonotype came up many times. The rearrangement uses TRBV7-9 and TRBJ1-1; D not resolved. Looked up from germline, CDR1 is SEHNR and CDR2 is FQNEAQ (reference sequence). V was shortened by 5 bases and J by 6 bases, with 19 bases between the two germline ends. The CDR3 runs 15 residues. Here the CDR3 reads CASSPWVVAAPEAFF. The CDR3 coding sequence is TGTGCCAGCAGCCCATGGGTTGTGGCCGCCCCTGAAGCTTTCTTT.

The chain links TRBV6-2 or TRBV6-3 to TRBJ1-1, with D perhaps TRBD1 (5 bases). There are 13 residues in the CDR3. Between the trimmed V and J ends, which lost 5 bases and 6 bases, there was a span of 13 bases. Per the germline V gene, CDR1 is MNHEY and CDR2 is SVGEGT. CDR3 amino acids: CASSGQGFAEAFF. The CDR3 DNA is TGTGCCAGCAGTGGACAAGGTTTCGCTGAAGCTTTCTTT.

This rearrangement joins TRBV9 to TRBJ2-7, with TRBD2 matching over 8 bases. This CDR3 has 15 residues. The V gene end was trimmed by 3 bases and the J gene end by 0 bases; junction bases not matched to a gene: 5. From germline, CDR1 is SGDLS and CDR2 YYNGEE. In nucleotides, the CDR3 is TGTGCCAGCAGCGGGACTAGCCTACCCTCCTACGAGCAGTACTTC. It encodes CASSGTSLPSYEQYF. The variable domain in full, with the rest retrieved from reference TRBV9 and TRBJ2-7, is DSGVTQTPKHLITATGQRVTLRCSPRSGDLSVYWYQQSLDQGLQFLIQYYNGEERAKGNILERFSAQQFPDLHSELNLSSLELGDSALYFCASSGTSLPSYEQYFGPGTRLTVT.

This clonotype was recorded many times. This chain connects TRBV27 to TRBJ1-1; D not resolved. V gave up 4 bases and J gave up 2 bases, with 8 bases separating them. The CDR3 contains 13 residues. The V gene's germline CDR1 is MNHEY and CDR2 SMNVEV (reference sequence). The CDR3 here is CASSWQINTEAFF. The CDR3 DNA is TGTGCCAGCAGTTGGCAGATAAACACTGAAGCTTTCTTT.

The chain has TRBV6-1 and TRBJ1-2, with TRBD1 as a possible D gene (5 bases). Germline V CDR1 and CDR2: MNHNS, SASEGT. The CDR3 is 14 amino acids. V was shortened by 0 bases and J by 8 bases, with 13 bases between the two germline ends. In DNA form, the CDR3 reads TGTGCCAGCAGTGAAGCGGCAGGGTGGAGGGGCTACACCTTC. Translating it yields CASSEAAGWRGYTF.

V is TRBV7-2 and J is TRBJ2-4; D is perhaps TRBD1 (6 bases). The CDR3 has 15 amino acids. Trimming stripped 4 bases from V and 6 bases from J, with 16 bases between. The germline V gene encodes CDR1 SGHTA and CDR2 FQGNSA. This chain's CDR3 is CASSYQGRLGNIQYF. CDR3 nucleotides: TGTGCCAGCAGCTATCAGGGGCGGTTGGGAAACATTCAGTACTTC.

This chain links TRBV28 with TRBJ1-1; a possible D gene is TRBD1 (5 bases). Looked up from germline, CDR1 is MDHEN and CDR2 is SYDVKM. Deletions cut 10 bases from V and 11 bases from J, with 14 bases between. The CDR3 runs to 10 residues. CDR3 in DNA: TGTGCCACCTCCGGGACTATCGCTTTCTTT. It codes for CATSGTIAFF.